This T cell receptor beta chain derives from a study of response to subunit inactivated influenza vaccine. Whole-study findings and limits: A suggestion made by the authors is that each seasonal influenza vaccination recruits few new T cells.

A note on this clonotype: The target antigen is unknown.

Germline CDR1 reads SGHRS; CDR2 reads YFSETQ. The CDR3 is 12 amino acids. Between the trimmed V and J ends, which lost 3 bases and 8 bases, there was a span of 9 bases. Via MiXCR, TCRdb re-called the RT-PCR reads, giving one row per CDR3 protein. The sample records hundreds of thousands of distinct CDR3 sequences, about 15% being singletons. The rearrangement joins TRBV5-1 to TRBJ2-1; no clear D. This receptor was obtained from a man between 45 and 75 years old who received an inactivated influenza vaccine. Sequenced material: CD4+ T cells sorted from PBMCs, taken 23 months after vaccination. The CDR3 reads CASSWVGDEQFF. DNA for the CDR3: TGCGCCAGCAGCTGGGTCGGCGATGAGCAGTTCTTC.